These T cell receptor beta chains were read from a single sample in a study of CD8+ T cells in alopecia areata. Libraries were prepared by immunoSEQ multiplex PCR; TCRdb keeps only in-frame clonotypes and omits some of them. The sample has some 150,000 clones, about 50% seen once. Material: CD8+ T cells sorted from blood, obtained at week 0. These receptors came from a human donor with alopecia areata. Both conserved end residues are part of each CDR3. Fields, in order: clone size, D gene, J gene, V gene, CDR3 DNA, CDR3 protein. A D gene is named only where the DNA matches it firmly. Clone size is stated in some rows and not others, as once, few, many or a class when expanded.

>NA|NA|TRBJ2-2|TRBV30
TGTGCCTGGAGTCCGGGTTCCGCGAACACCGGGGAGCTGTTTTTT
CAWSPGSANTGELFF
>NA|NA|TRBJ2-1|TRBV7-2
TGTGCCAGCAGCTTAGGTTTGAATGAGCAGTTCTTC
CASSLGLNEQFF
>NA|NA|TRBJ1-4|TRBV7-6
TGTGCCAGCAGCTTAGGCGGGCAAGAAAAACTGTTTTTT
CASSLGGQEKLFF
>NA|TRBD1|TRBJ1-1|TRBV25-1
TGTGCCAGCAGAGCCGACAGGGCCACTGAAGCTTTCTTT
CASRADRATEAFF
>NA|NA|TRBJ1-2|TRBV4-3
TGCGCCAGCAGCCAAGACAGGGGAACCTATGGCTACACCTTC
CASSQDRGTYGYTF
>NA|TRBD1|TRBJ1-1|TRBV29-1
TGCAGCGTTGAAGTGGACAGGGGGGGCACTGAAGCTTTCTTT
CSVEVDRGGTEAFF
>NA|NA|TRBJ2-1|TRBV2
TGTGCCAGCAGTGACGTTCTAGCTACAAGCTCCTACAATGAGCAGTTCTTC
CASSDVLATSSYNEQFF
>NA|NA|TRBJ1-4|TRBV6-5
TGTGCCAGCAGACCCGTACAGGGAGGCGAAAAACTGTTTTTT
CASRPVQGGEKLFF
>few|TRBD1|TRBJ1-2|TRBV29-1
TGCAGCGTCCGCAGGGGGCCGGACTATGGCTACACCTTC
CSVRRGPDYGYTF
>once|NA|TRBJ2-7|TRBV5-6
TGTGCCAGCAGTTGGGGCTACGAGCAGTACTTC
CASSWGYEQYF
>NA|TRBD2|TRBJ2-7|TRBV5-4
TGTGCCAGCAGCCAGCGGGGGGAACGCGAGCAGTACTTC
CASSQRGEREQYF
>NA|TRBD1|TRBJ1-2|TRBV6-5
TGTGCCAGCAGTACCGGACAGGGGGAAGGCTACACCTTC
CASSTGQGEGYTF
>NA|TRBD2|TRBJ2-1|TRBV9
TGTGCCAGCAGCGTATTTAGCGGGGGAAACTACAATGAGCAGTTCTTC
CASSVFSGGNYNEQFF
>NA|NA|TRBJ1-5|TRBV19
TGTGCCAGTAGTATAGGGTCCCGGAATCAGCCCCAGCATTTT
CASSIGSRNQPQHF
>NA|TRBD1|TRBJ1-2|TRBV27
TGTGCCAGCAGCCAGGGGGCTGGCTACACCTTC
CASSQGAGYTF
>few|NA|TRBJ1-5|TRBV15
TGTGCCACCAGCCCCCCGGTGGGTCAGCCCCAGCATTTT
CATSPPVGQPQHF
>once|TRBD2|TRBJ2-1|TRBV29-1
TGCAGCGGACGACTAGCGGGGTCAGACAATGAGCAGTTCTTC
CSGRLAGSDNEQFF